This T cell receptor (beta chain) is drawn from a study of shared clonotypes between healthy human individuals. Measured with immunoSEQ multiplex PCR; TCRdb has only the in-frame clones, and not every one. The sample lists about 1.1 million clones, 60% to 85% occurring once. CDR1 is SGHVS and CDR2 is FQNEAQ in the germline V gene. Deletions cut 5 bases from V and 2 bases from J, with 15 bases between. This CDR3 has 15 residues. The clonotype was recovered from a man between 18 and 29 years old in good health. Some clones in this sample may be carry-over from other donors' samples. Sequenced sample: memory CD4+ T cells from PBMCs. Sample subset: CD45RA-negative fraction. This sequence joins TRBV7-8 and TRBJ2-5; D could derive from TRBD1 or TRBD2 (5 bases each). CDR3 sequence (DNA): TGTGCCAGCAGCCAAACTAGGACACTTCAAGAGACCCAGTACTTC. This gives the protein CASSQTRTLQETQYF. The variable domain in full, with the rest retrieved from reference TRBV7-8 and TRBJ2-5, is GAGVSQSPRYKVAKRGQDVALRCDPISGHVSLFWYQQALGQGPEFLTYFQNEAQLDKSGLPSDRFFAERPEGSVSTLKIQRTQQEDSAVYLCASSQTRTLQETQYFGPGTRLLVL.